This T cell receptor beta chain was sequenced for a study of beta chain features in type 1 diabetes. General study results and limits: The cDNA sequencing approach could over-represent high-TCR-expressing cells. TCRB CDR3s were moderately but significantly shorter in Type 1 diabetes patients in all four CD4+ subsets.

As to this clone: Its specificity is not known.

Trimming took 5 bases from V and 5 from J; bases not matched to a gene: 8. Germline lookup yields CDR1 MDHEN and CDR2 SYDVKM. This CDR3 has 15 amino acids. Expressed TCRB transcripts got sequenced, as all isolated RNA was reverse transcribed. Clones were sequenced by immunoSEQ multiplex PCR, and TCRdb holds only the in-frame ones, with some missing. The sample shows tens of thousands of clones, more than 45% of them seen only once. The chain employs TRBV28 and TRBJ1-4, with 7 positions matching TRBD1. The receptor was isolated from a man aged 18 to 30 with type 1 diabetes. The sequenced material came from stem cell memory CD4+ T cells from blood. The CDR3 DNA reads as TGTGCCAGCAGTCCACCGACAGGGAAAAATGAAAAACTGTTTTTT. Its protein is CASSPPTGKNEKLFF.